This T cell receptor (beta chain) is drawn from a study of blood T cells in healthy people across ages. CDR1 is MNHEY, CDR2 SVGAGI, per germline. The CDR3 sequence is 14 residues long. The ends lost 5 bases at V and 6 bases at J; junction bases unmatched: 3. Using a J-beta primer mix together with a sample-barcoded 5' primer, a second PCR was run for roughly 7 to 12 cycles. At least 2.5 million CDR3-containing paired-end reads were obtained per sample. TCRdb redid the calling of the 5' RACE reads with MiXCR, one entry per CDR3 protein. The data show some 1,500,000 distinct CDR3 sequences, roughly two fifths seen once. The sample holds a few counts of this clonotype. What it binds is not known. Study-wide points: PBMCs were not sorted, which prevented a conclusive comparison of naive versus antigen-experienced cells. Higher diversity, along with more naive CD4+ cells, distinguished long-lived donors from aged donors. Diversity of TCR beta per million T cells declined in a roughly linear way with age.

The chain recombines TRBV6-5 with TRBJ1-6; 8 nucleotides line up with TRBD1. This receptor was obtained from a woman aged 18-30 years in good health. Sequencing input: blood. The CDR3 loop reads CASSPRGLNSPLHF. The CDR3 bases are TGTGCCAGCAGTCCCAGGGGGCTTAATTCACCCCTCCACTTT.